This T cell receptor beta chain came from a study of control samples from healthy donors and cancer patients. Clones were read by immunoSEQ multiplex PCR, and TCRdb kept only the in-frame ones, dropping some. The sample yields some 120,000 clones, about 87% seen once. The CDR3 has 11 residues. V dropped 3 bases and J dropped 4; count of bases not matched to a gene: 0. Looked up from germline, CDR1 is DFQATT and CDR2 is SNEGSKA (reference sequence). The chain is built from TRBV20-1 and TRBJ2-7; TRBD1 matches 7 bases. The TCR comes from a man younger than 40 in good health. The specimen sequenced was blood. CDR3 sequence: CSARTGYEQYV. As DNA, the CDR3 is TGCAGTGCTAGGACAGGGTACGAGCAGTACGTC.